These 23 T cell receptor beta chains share one sample of origin, sequenced in a study of shared clonotypes between healthy human individuals (TCRdb year 2020). Libraries were made using the immunoSEQ multiplex PCR assay. TCRdb limited this immuneACCESS table to in-frame rearrangements with V and J called. A share of clones is missing; checked studies link under half to unresolved V genes, and the rest is unexplained. The sample table shows about 980,000 clones, and around 80% are seen once. The top ten hold about 1.5% of the sample. The specimen was memory CD4+ T cells sorted from blood. Sample cell subset or site, as interpreted from the label and publication: CD45RA-negative fraction. Receptors were obtained from a man younger than 30 in good health.

This rearrangement joins TRBV28 to TRBJ1-5; TRBD1 matches 7 bases. V shed 5 bases, J shed 7 bases, and the junction held 11 bases outside the gene matches. Germline CDR1 and CDR2: MDHEN and SYDVKM. CDR3 length equals 15 residues. In DNA form, the CDR3 reads TGTGCCAGCAGTCCACAGGGGAACCAGGGGCAGCCCCAGCATTTT. Translating gives CASSPQGNQGQPQHF.

This chain uses TRBV19 with TRBJ2-1; TRBD1 is a possible D gene (6 bases). CDR1 and CDR2 (germline): LNHDA, SQIVND (reference sequence). Between the trimmed V and J ends, which lost 5 bases and 0 bases, there was a span of 14 bases. The CDR3 spans 16 residues. In DNA form, the CDR3 reads TGTGCCAGTAGTGGTCTAGGGACACTCTCCTACAATGAGCAGTTCTTC. Translating gives CASSGLGTLSYNEQFF.

As regards this clone: With a much larger clone just one base away, this may be a read error. The CDR3 sequence: CASSQGPQGASGNTIYF. The CDR3 DNA follows: TGCGCCAGCAGCCAAGGACCTCAGGGGGCCTCTGGAAACACCATATATTTT. The rearrangement joins TRBV4-1 to TRBJ1-3; 8 nucleotides line up with TRBD1. After removal of 1 base from V and 0 bases from J, the junction contained 5 bases not matched to a gene. Germline V gene sequence: CDR1 MGHRA, CDR2 YSYEKL. This CDR3 has 17 amino acids.

The rearrangement uses TRBV5-1 and TRBJ1-1; TRBD1 is a possible D gene (6 bases). V was trimmed by 0 bases and J by 3 bases, leaving 15 bases between them. CDR3 size: 16 residues. Germline V gene lookup returns CDR1 SGHRS and CDR2 YFSETQ. In DNA form, the CDR3 reads TGCGCCAGCAGCTTGGATGGGGGCGCCGGGTACACTGAAGCTTTCTTT. Its protein product is CASSLDGGAGYTEAFF. The full variable domain, rest sourced from reference TRBV5-1 and TRBJ1-1, is KAGVTQTPRYLIKTRGQQVTLSCSPISGHRSVSWYQQTPGQGLQFLFEYFSETQRNKGNFPGRFSGRQFSNSRSEMNVSTLELGDSALYLCASSLDGGAGYTEAFFGQGTRLTVV.

This clone was seen a handful of times. In the same sample, other DNA sequences code for this CDR3. The genes are TRBV5-1 and TRBJ1-1; D remains unclear. Trimming shortened V by 0 bases and J by 0 bases, and 6 bases separated the two germline ends. CDR3 size: 14 residues. The germline CDR1 and CDR2 sequences are SGHRS and YFSETQ. CDR3 nucleotides: TGCGCCAGCAGCTTGGACAGCCTGAACACTGAAGCTTTCTTT. Translation gives CASSLDSLNTEAFF.

The rearrangement joins TRBV5-1 to TRBJ2-5, with D possibly being TRBD1 (6 bases). The better agreement between TRBJ2-7 and the DNA end casts doubt on the J call. This CDR3 contains 15 residues. Germline V gene data show CDR1 as SGHRS and CDR2 as YFSETQ. CDR3 DNA: TGCGCCAGCAGCCCGAGGGACACGAGCTCCTACGAGCAGTACTTC. Its translation: CASSPRDTSSYEQYF.

With regard to this clone: The same CDR3 can be traced to other DNA sequences in this sample. This chain connects TRBV7-3 to TRBJ2-7; 9 bases map to TRBD2. V gave up 2 bases and J gave up 7 bases; unmatched junction bases: 3. Germline CDR1 reads SGHTA; CDR2 reads FQGTGA. This CDR3 is 13 amino acids long. CDR3 in DNA: TGTGCCAGCAGCTTACTAGCGGGGAGTGAGCAGTACTTC. Translation: CASSLLAGSEQYF.

V is TRBV7-9 and J is TRBJ2-7, with a tentative D call TRBD2 (5 bases). CDR3 length: 15 amino acids. CDR1 and CDR2 (germline): SEHNR, FQNEAQ (reference sequence). The ends were cut back, 0 bases at V and 4 bases at J, with 13 bases in the middle. DNA for the CDR3: TGTGCCAGCAGCTTAGCTTCGGGGAATAGGTACGAGCAGTACTTC. This codes for CASSLASGNRYEQYF.

This clone has just a few counts. The chain couples TRBV29-1 to TRBJ2-7; 9 positions match TRBD2. Germline values: CDR1 SQVTM, CDR2 ANQGSEA. This CDR3 spans 15 amino acids. Trimming took 0 bases from V and 2 from J; bases not matched to a gene: 5. CDR3 amino acids: CSVEDPLAGPYEQYF. The CDR3 DNA reads as TGCAGCGTTGAAGACCCCCTAGCGGGGCCCTACGAGCAGTACTTC.

V gene TRBV4-3 combines with J gene TRBJ2-3; 9 positions match TRBD2. V trimming: 1 base; J trimming: 6 bases; junction bases outside the gene matches: 8. CDR1 is LGHNA and CDR2 is YSLEER in the germline V gene. The CDR3 sequence is 16 residues long. The CDR3 region has the DNA TGCGCCAGCAGCCAAGCGGTCGCGGGAGGGCGGGATACGCAGTATTTT. Encoded protein: CASSQAVAGGRDTQYF.

The J gene is TRBJ1-5, the V gene TRBV19; a possible D gene is TRBD1 (5 bases). The germline CDR1 and CDR2 sequences are LNHDA and SQIVND (reference sequence). V was cut by 4 bases and J by 6 bases, with 16 bases left in between. CDR3 length: 15 residues. CDR3 coding DNA: TGTGCCAGTAGTAACTCAAGGGGAACGGGTCAGCCCCAGCATTTT. Encoded protein: CASSNSRGTGQPQHF.

CDR3 region: CAWSQGLGNQPQHF. CDR3 DNA: TGTGCCTGGAGTCAAGGGTTGGGCAATCAGCCCCAGCATTTT. The chain employs TRBV30 and TRBJ1-5; no definite D call. V was pared by 2 bases and J by 2 bases, with 10 bases between. CDR3 size: 14 residues. Germline V lookup: CDR1 GTSNPN, CDR2 SVGIG (reference sequence).

The count of this clone is one. The V call is TRBV18, the J call TRBJ1-4; D perhaps matches TRBD1 (5 bases). V lost 2 bases to trimming and J lost 8 bases, with 9 bases between them. Germline V gene data show CDR1 as KGHSH and CDR2 as LQKENI. CDR3 size: 13 residues. The CDR3: CASSPLGGEKLFF. The DNA of the CDR3 is TGTGCCAGCTCACCATTGGGGGGAGAAAAACTGTTTTTT.

The genes are TRBV10-3 and TRBJ1-1; 7 nucleotides match TRBD1. The trim removed 6 bases at V and 3 bases at J, leaving 13 bases unmatched. Germline CDR1 and CDR2: ENHRY and SYGVKD. The CDR3 has 16 residues. CDR3 sequence reads: CAIRGPQGGRDTEAFF. The DNA of the CDR3 is TGTGCCATCAGGGGCCCCCAGGGGGGCCGAGACACTGAAGCTTTCTTT.

V gene TRBV19 combines with J gene TRBJ1-5; TRBD1 matches 10 bases. This CDR3 has 15 residues. Germline V CDR1 and CDR2: LNHDA, SQIVND (reference sequence). V lost 7 bases to trimming and J lost 6 bases; unmatched junction nucleotides: 9. CDR3: CASKPTGGLGQPQHF. The CDR3 DNA reads TGTGCCAGTAAACCGACAGGGGGCTTAGGTCAGCCCCAGCATTTT.

This clone was seen more than once but under ten times. The V and J genes are TRBV10-3 and TRBJ2-7; TRBD2 is a possible D gene (6 bases). This CDR3 comprises 13 residues. CDR1 and CDR2 (germline): ENHRY, SYGVKD. V dropped 0 bases and J dropped 5 bases, with 8 bases sitting between them. CDR3 region: CAISESEGNEQYF. The CDR3 DNA reads as TGTGCCATCAGTGAGTCGGAGGGGAACGAGCAGTACTTC.

The V and J genes are TRBV27 and TRBJ1-2, with 9 positions matching TRBD1. Germline CDR1 and CDR2: MNHEY and SMNVEV (reference sequence). The junction had 9 bases not matched to a gene; V was cut back by 4 bases and J by 9 bases. The CDR3 length is 14 residues. DNA for the CDR3: TGTGCCAGCAGTTCACGGACAGGGGCGGGAAGCTACACCTTC. As protein: CASSSRTGAGSYTF.

The V call is TRBV7-2, the J call TRBJ2-2; D gene uncertain. Germline-derived CDR1 and CDR2 are SGHTA and FQGNSA. The CDR3 contains 14 residues. With 6 bases removed from V and 2 bases from J, the gap between germline ends came to 10 bases. CDR3 sequence: CASSSLPNTGELFF. The CDR3 coding sequence is TGTGCCAGCAGTTCCCTGCCTAACACCGGGGAGCTGTTTTTT.

In this sample, this clone turned up once. J is TRBJ2-4 and V is TRBV30; 9 positions match TRBD1. With V trimmed by 5 bases and J by 4 bases, 9 bases remained unmatched. The CDR3 has 15 amino acids. Germline V gene data show CDR1 as GTSNPN and CDR2 as SVGIG (reference sequence). As DNA, the CDR3 is TGTGCCTGGGGAGGGGCCGGGACAGGGAAAAACATTCAGTACTTC. It yields the protein CAWGGAGTGKNIQYF.

Ten or more counts support this clone. V is TRBV7-2 and J is TRBJ2-1; a possible D gene is TRBD2 (7 bases). V dropped 5 bases and J dropped 5 bases, with 16 bases sitting between them. This CDR3 spans 15 amino acids. Germline loops: CDR1 SGHTA, CDR2 FQGNSA. In DNA form, the CDR3 reads TGTGCCAGCAGCGTCTTGGCGGGGGCAAACAATGAGCAGTTCTTC. It encodes CASSVLAGANNEQFF.

This clone showed up just a few times. V gene TRBV2 combines with J gene TRBJ2-1, with D possibly being TRBD1 (5 bases). Germline loops: CDR1 SNHLY, CDR2 FYNNEI. The CDR3 runs to 12 residues. The ends were cut back, 2 bases at V and 8 bases at J, with 7 bases in the middle. CDR3 loop: CASSEQGYEQFF. CDR3 sequence (DNA): TGTGCCAGCAGTGAACAGGGTTATGAGCAGTTCTTC.

This clone occurred a few times. Other DNA sequences in the sample encode the same CDR3. The CDR3 DNA sequence: TGTGCCAGCAGTTTCCCCGGGATCGATTCACCCCTCCACTTT. Translating it yields CASSFPGIDSPLHF. This sequence joins TRBV28 and TRBJ1-6; no clear D gene. This CDR3 region has 14 residues. With 3 bases removed from V and 8 bases from J, the gap between germline ends came to 11 bases. CDR1 is MDHEN, CDR2 SYDVKM, per germline.

In regard to this clone: Other DNA sequences from this sample encode an identical CDR3 as well. DNA for the CDR3: TGTGCCAGCAGCTTAGGACAGGGGAGATACGAGCAGTACTTC. Protein product: CASSLGQGRYEQYF. V is TRBV5-6 and J is TRBJ2-7; 9 bases match TRBD1. This CDR3 is 14 amino acids long. Germline values: CDR1 SGHDT, CDR2 YYEEEE. V gave up 2 bases and J gave up 4 bases; unmatched junction bases: 4.